This T cell receptor (beta chain) was sequenced in a study of graft-versus-host responses after intestinal transplantation. Across the study: Transplantation in recipients was multivisceral, liver-intestinal, or isolated intestinal.

Plating of approximately 200,000 CFSE-labeled responder cells was done together with approximately 200,000 irradiated, violet-dye-labeled stimulator cells. A sort after the reaction isolated proliferating CFSE-low CD3+CD4+ and CD3+CD8+ responders. Losses at the gene ends were 5 bases for V and 4 bases for J; bases not matched to a gene: 10. Germline values: CDR1 SEHNR, CDR2 FQNEAQ (reference sequence). The CDR3 totals 18 residues. Study findings and constraints: Allografts of one patient group, those with graft-donor T cell macrochimerism, had high graft-versus-host to host-versus-graft clonal ratios. Recipient-marrow GvH clones were detected, some having first appeared in ileum or blood.

Assay: immunoSEQ multiplex PCR; the TCRdb copy retains only in-frame clones and omits some. The profile shows 20,000 to 25,000 clones, 25% to 35% of them singletons. Sequenced here: alloreactive CD8+ T cells from a mixed lymphocyte reaction culture, sampled before intestinal transplant. The subset denotes: CFSE-low proliferating T cells sorted from roughly six-day pre-transplant mixed lymphocyte reaction (GvH or HvG direction). This receptor was identified in a human patient who received an intestinal transplant. J is TRBJ2-3 and V is TRBV7-9; 15 positions agree with TRBD2. DNA of the CDR3: TGTGCCAGCAGCGGGACTAGCGGGGGGCCTAGAATAGCAGATACGCAGTATTTT. Residues: CASSGTSGGPRIADTQYF.